The rows below give T cell receptor beta chains drawn from one sample of a study of shared clonotypes between healthy human individuals. TCRdb keeps only in-frame clones here, not all; method: immunoSEQ multiplex PCR. The table lists around 2.3 million clones, 95% of them singletons. Sequences were obtained from naive CD4+ T cells sorted from blood. The receptors come from a man aged 18 to 30 in good health. CDR3s include the opening cysteine and the closing phenylalanine or tryptophan. D genes are given only for firm matches. Where a row states a size, it is once, few, many or the class of an expanded clone; other rows omit it.

>TRBV18|-|TRBD2|TRBJ2-3
TGTGCCAGCTCACTTGAAGGGCCCCCGGGACTAGCGGGACTGGCAGATACGCAGTATTTT
CASSLEGPPGLAGLADTQYF
>TRBV25-1|few|TRBD1|TRBJ1-6
TGTGCCAGCAGCCTGGGACAGGGGCCGAATTCACCCCTCCACTTT
CASSLGQGPNSPLHF
>TRBV5-1|-|-|TRBJ2-4
TGCGCCAGCAGCGTTAGTGGGGGCGCAACCAAAAACATTCAGTACTTC
CASSVSGGATKNIQYF
>TRBV7-9|-|-|TRBJ2-5
TGTGCCAGCAGCTTAGCGTTAGAAGGGAGGGAGACCCAGTACTTC
CASSLALEGRETQYF
>TRBV5-1|once|-|TRBJ2-5
TGCGCCAGCAGCTTGGCCTTTGGAGAGACCCAGTACTTC
CASSLAFGETQYF
>TRBV30|-|TRBD1|TRBJ1-6
TGTGCCTGGAGTTTACAGGGGTTTTCACCCCTCCACTTT
CAWSLQGFSPLHF
>TRBV4-3|-|TRBD2|TRBJ2-1
TGCGCCAGCAGCCAGGGTCCTAGCGGTACCTACAATGAGCAGTTCTTC
CASSQGPSGTYNEQFF
>TRBV30|-|TRBD1|TRBJ2-7
TGTGCCTGGAGTCAGGGGGACGAGCAGTACTTC
CAWSQGDEQYF
>TRBV5-6|-|TRBD2|TRBJ2-1
TGTGCCAGCAGCTTGGATCCAAGCGGGGGAAAGAATGAGCAGTTCTTC
CASSLDPSGGKNEQFF
>TRBV5-1|-|-|TRBJ1-6
TGCGCCAGCAGCTTGGTCGGGCACACCGCGTCTTATAATTCACCCCTCCACTTT
CASSLVGHTASYNSPLHF
>TRBV27|-|-|TRBJ2-7
TGTGCCAGCAGTCCCCTGGGGGGTGCGGACGAGCAGTACTTC
CASSPLGGADEQYF
>TRBV28|-|-|TRBJ1-1
TGTGCCAGCAGTAGAACCGGACTGAACACTGAAGCTTTCTTT
CASSRTGLNTEAFF
>TRBV16|-|-|TRBJ1-2
TGTGCCAGCAGCCAATTGGGTACAGCCTATGGCTACACCTTC
CASSQLGTAYGYTF
>TRBV6-1|-|-|TRBJ2-1
TGTGCCAGCAGTGAACCCGATGAGCAGTTCTTC
CASSEPDEQFF
>TRBV6-1|-|-|TRBJ2-7
TGTGCCAGCATCCGTCTAGGGTCCTACGAGCAGTACTTC
CASIRLGSYEQYF
>TRBV10-2|once|TRBD1|TRBJ1-5
TGCGCCAGCAGTGCGCCGGGGACAGGAACTAATCAGCCCCAGCATTTT
CASSAPGTGTNQPQHF